A single TCR beta chain is shown here with its context. Germline-derived CDR1 and CDR2 are SGHTA and FQGNSA. V was pared by 1 base and J by 3 bases, with 10 bases between. The CDR3 extends over 15 amino acids. This entry belongs to a study of blood T cell repertoires in COVID-19. Data came from immunoSEQ multiplex PCR; TCRdb stores just in-frame clones and leaves some out. This sample carries about 170,000 clones, roughly 93% of them seen once, and the ten largest clones take roughly 5.3%. The sample was peripheral blood. The TCR sequence derives from a man younger than 35 with COVID-19, enrolled during active disease. J is TRBJ2-1 and V is TRBV7-2; D call uncertain. CDR3 loop: CASSLDVNNYNEQFF. CDR3 DNA: TGTGCCAGCAGCTTAGACGTTAACAACTACAATGAGCAGTTCTTC. Based on the CDR3 plus reference TRBV7-2 and TRBJ2-1, the full variable domain is GAGVSQSPSNKVTEKGKDVELRCDPISGHTALYWYRQSLGQGLEFLIYFQGNSAPDKSGLPSDRFSAERTGGSVSTLTIQRTQQEDSAVYLCASSLDVNNYNEQFFGPGTRLTVL.